A selection of T cell receptor beta chains follows, all from one sample in a study of Ad26.COV2.S vaccination and SARS-CoV-2 variants. Measured with immunoSEQ multiplex PCR; TCRdb has only the in-frame clones, and not every one. The table shows about 480,000 clones, with around nine tenths occurring only once. The sequencing used peripheral blood, collected in a trial of Ad26.COV2.S vaccine versus placebo. The receptors stem from a person between 18 and 60 years old who received the Ad26.COV2.S COVID-19 vaccine or a placebo. Both conserved end residues are part of each CDR3. The D gene is left open where the match is weak. Expanded clones get a size class; other rows say once, few or many, or leave the size out.

15 | - | - | TRBJ2-2 | TRBV5-1 | TGCGCCAGCAGCCTCGGGACAATGAACACCGGGGAGCTGTTTTTT | CASSLGTMNTGELFF
17 | TRBD2 | - | TRBJ2-1 | TRBV12-5 | TGTGCTAGTGGTTTGGTAGCGGGACTAGCGGCCGGGGGGGAGCAGTTCTTC | CASGLVAGLAAGGEQFF
15 | TRBD2 | - | TRBJ2-3 | TRBV19 | TGTGCCACCCGACTGGGGGGGAATGGTGGAGATACGCAGTATTTT | CATRLGGNGGDTQYF
16 | - | - | TRBJ2-1 | TRBV11-1 | TGTGCCAGCAGCCTAAAGCGTGGTTTCCGTCGGGATGAGCAGTTCTTC | CASSLKRGFRRDEQFF
13 | - | once | TRBJ1-1 | TRBV30 | TGTGCCTGGACTTGGACAGAGGCCACTGAAGCTTTCTTT | CAWTWTEATEAFF
16 | TRBD2 | - | TRBJ2-1 | TRBV19 | TGTGCCAGTAGTCCCTTAGGACTAGCGGGAGTCTATGAGCAGTTCTTC | CASSPLGLAGVYEQFF
14 | TRBD1 | - | TRBJ1-2 | TRBV19 | TGTGCCAGTAGCGACAGGGGACGAGGCTATGGCTACACCTTC | CASSDRGRGYGYTF
14 | TRBD2 | - | TRBJ2-7 | TRBV7-8 | TGTGCCAGCAGCCAGACTAGCGTCCTCCACGAGCAGTACTTC | CASSQTSVLHEQYF
15 | - | - | TRBJ2-3 | TRBV13 | TGTGCCAGCAGCTTACGGGATTCTAGCACAGATACGCAGTATTTT | CASSLRDSSTDTQYF
15 | - | - | TRBJ1-1 | TRBV10-3 | TGTGCCATCAGTGACATCGGGGAATTTGGTCCTGAAGCTTTCTTT | CAISDIGEFGPEAFF
16 | TRBD1 | - | TRBJ1-4 | TRBV19 | TGTGCCAGTTGCCCGGGACAGGGGCCGGGTAATGAAAAACTGTTTTTT | CASCPGQGPGNEKLFF
16 | TRBD1 | - | TRBJ1-3 | TRBV3-1/TRBV3-2 | TGTGCCAGCAGCCTACGGGACAGGGCTACTGGAAACACCATATATTTT | CASSLRDRATGNTIYF
15 | - | - | TRBJ1-6 | TRBV5-1 | TGCGCCAGCAGCTTGGACGGGGGAGGTAATTCACCCCTCCACTTT | CASSLDGGGNSPLHF
15 | TRBD2 | - | TRBJ2-7 | TRBV9 | TGTGCCAGCAGCGTAGGGGGTCTAGCGGGTCACGAGCAGTACTTC | CASSVGGLAGHEQYF
14 | TRBD1 | - | TRBJ1-2 | TRBV5-1 | TGCGCCAGCAGCTTTGAAGGACAGGCGTATGGCTACACCTTC | CASSFEGQAYGYTF